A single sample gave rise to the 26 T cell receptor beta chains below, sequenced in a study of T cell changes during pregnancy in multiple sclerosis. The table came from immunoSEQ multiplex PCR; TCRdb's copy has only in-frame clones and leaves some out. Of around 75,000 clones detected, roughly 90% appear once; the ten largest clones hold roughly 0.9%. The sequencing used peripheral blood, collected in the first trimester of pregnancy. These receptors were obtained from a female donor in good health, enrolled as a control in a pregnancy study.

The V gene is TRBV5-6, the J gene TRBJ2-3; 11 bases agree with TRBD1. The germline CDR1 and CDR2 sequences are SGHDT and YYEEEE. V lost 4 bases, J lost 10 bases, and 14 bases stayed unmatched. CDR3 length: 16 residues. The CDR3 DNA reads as TGTGCCAGCAGCCCGGACAGGGGGCGGCCGGGGGATTCGCAGTATTTT. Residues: CASSPDRGRPGDSQYF.

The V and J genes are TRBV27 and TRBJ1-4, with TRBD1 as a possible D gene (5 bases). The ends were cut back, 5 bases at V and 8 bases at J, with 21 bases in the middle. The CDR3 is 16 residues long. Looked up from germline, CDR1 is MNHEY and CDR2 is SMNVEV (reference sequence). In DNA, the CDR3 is TGTGCCAGCAGTCGACGCGGGACCTCCGTTCGGGAAAAACTGTTTTTT. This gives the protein CASSRRGTSVREKLFF.

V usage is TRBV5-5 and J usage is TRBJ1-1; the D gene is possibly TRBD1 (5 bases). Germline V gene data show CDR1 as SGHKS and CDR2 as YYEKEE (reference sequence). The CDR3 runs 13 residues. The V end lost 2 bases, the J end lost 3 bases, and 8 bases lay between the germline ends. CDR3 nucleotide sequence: TGTGCCAGCAGCTTTTCGGGGGACACTGAAGCTTTCTTT. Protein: CASSFSGDTEAFF. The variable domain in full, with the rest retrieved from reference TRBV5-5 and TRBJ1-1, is DAGVTQSPTHLIKTRGQQVTLRCSPISGHKSVSWYQQVLGQGPQFIFQYYEKEERGRGNFPDRFSARQFPNYSSELNVNALLLGDSALYLCASSFSGDTEAFFGQGTRLTVV.

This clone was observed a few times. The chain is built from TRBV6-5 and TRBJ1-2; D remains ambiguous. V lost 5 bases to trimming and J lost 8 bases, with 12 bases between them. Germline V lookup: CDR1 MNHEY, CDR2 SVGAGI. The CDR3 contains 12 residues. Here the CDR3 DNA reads TGTGCCAGCAGTCAGACTAGAGAGGGCTACACCTTC. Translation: CASSQTREGYTF.

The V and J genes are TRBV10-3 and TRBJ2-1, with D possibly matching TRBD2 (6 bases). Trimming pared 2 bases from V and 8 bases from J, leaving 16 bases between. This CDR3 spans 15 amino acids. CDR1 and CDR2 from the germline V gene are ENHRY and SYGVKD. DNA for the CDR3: TGTGCCATCAGTGAGGGACTCACGCGGGACCATGAGCAGTTCTTC. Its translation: CAISEGLTRDHEQFF.

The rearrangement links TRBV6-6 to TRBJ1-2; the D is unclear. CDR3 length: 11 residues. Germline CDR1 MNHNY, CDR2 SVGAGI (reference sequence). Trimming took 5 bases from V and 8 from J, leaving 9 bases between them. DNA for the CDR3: TGTGCCAGCAGTACTCAAAACGGCTACACCTTC. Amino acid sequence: CASSTQNGYTF.

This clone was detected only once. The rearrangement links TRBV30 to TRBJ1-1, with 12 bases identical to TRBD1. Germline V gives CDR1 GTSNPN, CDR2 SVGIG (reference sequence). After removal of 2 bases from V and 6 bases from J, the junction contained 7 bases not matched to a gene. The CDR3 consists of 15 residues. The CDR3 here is CAWSPGTGGFAEAFF. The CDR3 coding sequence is TGTGCCTGGAGTCCAGGGACAGGGGGCTTTGCTGAAGCTTTCTTT.

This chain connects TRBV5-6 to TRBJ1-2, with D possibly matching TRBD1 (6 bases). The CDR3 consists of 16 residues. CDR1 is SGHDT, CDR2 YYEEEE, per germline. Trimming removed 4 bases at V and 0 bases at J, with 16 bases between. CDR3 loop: CASSRGGQGTNYGYTF. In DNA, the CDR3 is TGTGCCAGCAGCCGCGGGGGCCAGGGAACTAACTATGGCTACACCTTC. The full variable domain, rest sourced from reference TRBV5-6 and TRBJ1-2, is DAGVTQSPTHLIKTRGQQVTLRCSPKSGHDTVSWYQQALGQGPQFIFQYYEEEERQRGNFPDRFSGHQFPNYSSELNVNALLLGDSALYLCASSRGGQGTNYGYTFGSGTRLTVV.

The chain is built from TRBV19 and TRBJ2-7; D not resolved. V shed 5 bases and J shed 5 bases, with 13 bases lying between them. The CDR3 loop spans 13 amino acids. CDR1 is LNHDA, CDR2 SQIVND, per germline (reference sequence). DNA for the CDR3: TGTGCCAGTAGTCACGCGCTGGAGAACGAGCAGTACTTC. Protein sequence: CASSHALENEQYF.

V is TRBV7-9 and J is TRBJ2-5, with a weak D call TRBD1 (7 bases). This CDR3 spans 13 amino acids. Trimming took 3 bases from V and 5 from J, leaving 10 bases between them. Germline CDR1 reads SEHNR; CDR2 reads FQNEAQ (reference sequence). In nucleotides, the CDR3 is TGTGCCAGCAGCTTGGCAGGGGGGGAGACCCAGTACTTC. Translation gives CASSLAGGETQYF. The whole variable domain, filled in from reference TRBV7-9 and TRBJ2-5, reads DTGVSQNPRHKITKRGQNVTFRCDPISEHNRLYWYRQTLGQGPEFLTYFQNEAQLEKSRLLSDRFSAERPKGSFSTLEIQRTEQGDSAMYLCASSLAGGETQYFGPGTRLLVL.

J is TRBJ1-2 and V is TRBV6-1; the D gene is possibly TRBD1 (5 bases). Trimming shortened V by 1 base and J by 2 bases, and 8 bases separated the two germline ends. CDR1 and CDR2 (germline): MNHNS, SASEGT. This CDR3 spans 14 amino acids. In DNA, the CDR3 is TGTGCCAGCAGTGAAGTGGCAGGGAACTATGGCTACACCTTC. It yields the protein CASSEVAGNYGYTF.

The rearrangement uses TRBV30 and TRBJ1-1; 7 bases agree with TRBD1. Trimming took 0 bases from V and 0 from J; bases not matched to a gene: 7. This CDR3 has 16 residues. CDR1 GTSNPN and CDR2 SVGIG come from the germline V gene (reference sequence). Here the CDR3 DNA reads TGTGCCTGGAGTGTGCACACAGGGGTCATGAACACTGAAGCTTTCTTT. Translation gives CAWSVHTGVMNTEAFF.

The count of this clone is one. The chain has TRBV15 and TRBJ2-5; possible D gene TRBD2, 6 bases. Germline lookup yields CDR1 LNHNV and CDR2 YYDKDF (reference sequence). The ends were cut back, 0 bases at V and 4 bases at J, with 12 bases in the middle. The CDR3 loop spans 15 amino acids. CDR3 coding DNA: TGTGCCACCAGCAGAGACCGGGGGTTTTTAGAGACCCAGTACTTC. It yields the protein CATSRDRGFLETQYF.

The CDR3 loop reads CASSLDPGQETQYF. Written as DNA, the CDR3 is TGTGCCAGCAGCTTAGACCCAGGCCAAGAGACCCAGTACTTC. The chain carries TRBV11-2 and TRBJ2-5, with D unclear. The CDR3 is made up of 14 amino acids. The V end lost 0 bases, the J end lost 1 base, and 6 bases lay between the germline ends. Germline V CDR1 and CDR2: SGHAT, FQNNGV. Supplemented by reference TRBV11-2 and TRBJ2-5, the full variable domain reads EAGVAQSPRYKIIEKRQSVAFWCNPISGHATLYWYQQILGQGPKLLIQFQNNGVVDDSQLPKDRFSAERLKGVDSTLKIQPAKLEDSAVYLCASSLDPGQETQYFGPGTRLLVL.

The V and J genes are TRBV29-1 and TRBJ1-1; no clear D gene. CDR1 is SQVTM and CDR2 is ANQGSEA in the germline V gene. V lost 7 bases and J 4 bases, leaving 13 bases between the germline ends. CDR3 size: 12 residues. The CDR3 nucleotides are TGCAGCGGGTTAATAGGGAGCACTGAAGCTTTCTTT. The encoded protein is CSGLIGSTEAFF.

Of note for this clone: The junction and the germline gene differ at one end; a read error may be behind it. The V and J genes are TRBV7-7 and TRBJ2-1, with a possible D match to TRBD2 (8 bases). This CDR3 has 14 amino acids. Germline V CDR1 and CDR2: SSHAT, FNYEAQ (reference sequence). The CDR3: CASSSREGADEQFF. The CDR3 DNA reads TGTGCTAGCAGCTCCCGGGAGGGGGCAGATGAGCAGTTCTTC.

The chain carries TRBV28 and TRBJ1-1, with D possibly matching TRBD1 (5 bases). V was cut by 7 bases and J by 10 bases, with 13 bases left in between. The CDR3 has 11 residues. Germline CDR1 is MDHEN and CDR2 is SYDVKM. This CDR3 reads CASNKGVVAFF. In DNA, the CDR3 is TGTGCCAGCAATAAAGGGGTTGTAGCTTTCTTT.

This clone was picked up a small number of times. CDR3 in DNA: TGCGCCAGCAGCTCGGTGGGGGGGTTAGGTGAAAAACTGTTTTTT. This translates into CASSSVGGLGEKLFF. The V and J genes are TRBV5-1 and TRBJ1-4; D perhaps matches TRBD1 (5 bases). The CDR3 sequence is 15 residues long. V lost 3 bases, J lost 7 bases, and 16 bases lay in between. The germline CDR1 and CDR2 sequences are SGHRS and YFSETQ.

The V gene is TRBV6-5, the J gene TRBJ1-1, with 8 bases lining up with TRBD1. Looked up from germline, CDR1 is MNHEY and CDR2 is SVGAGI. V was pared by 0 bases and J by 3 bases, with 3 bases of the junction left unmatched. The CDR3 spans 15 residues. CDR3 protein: CASSYSPRGHTEAFF. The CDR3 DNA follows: TGTGCCAGCAGTTACTCCCCCAGGGGGCACACTGAAGCTTTCTTT.

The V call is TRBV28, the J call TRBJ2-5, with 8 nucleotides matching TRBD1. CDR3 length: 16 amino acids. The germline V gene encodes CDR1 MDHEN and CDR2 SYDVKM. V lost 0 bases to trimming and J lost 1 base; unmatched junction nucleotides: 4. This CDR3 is CASSLWGTGPQETQYF. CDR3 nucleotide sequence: TGTGCCAGCAGTTTATGGGGGACAGGCCCCCAAGAGACCCAGTACTTC.

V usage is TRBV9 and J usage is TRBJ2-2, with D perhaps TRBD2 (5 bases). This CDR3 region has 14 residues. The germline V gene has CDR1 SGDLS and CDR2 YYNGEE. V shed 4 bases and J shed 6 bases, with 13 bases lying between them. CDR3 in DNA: TGTGCCAGCAGCCCCGGACGAGCGGCCGGGGAGCTGTTTTTT. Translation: CASSPGRAAGELFF.

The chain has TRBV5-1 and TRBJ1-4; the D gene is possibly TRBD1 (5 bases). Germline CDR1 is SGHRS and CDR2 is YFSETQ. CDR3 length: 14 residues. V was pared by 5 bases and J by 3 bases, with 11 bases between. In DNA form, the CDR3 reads TGCGCCAGCAGGACGGGGGATCCTAATGAAAAACTGTTTTTT. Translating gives CASRTGDPNEKLFF.

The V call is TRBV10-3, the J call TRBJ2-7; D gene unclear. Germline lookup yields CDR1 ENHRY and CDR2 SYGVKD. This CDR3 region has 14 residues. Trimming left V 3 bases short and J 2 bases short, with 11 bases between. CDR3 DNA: TGTGCCATCAGTGACGGTATCCAAACCTACGAGCAGTACTTC. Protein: CAISDGIQTYEQYF.

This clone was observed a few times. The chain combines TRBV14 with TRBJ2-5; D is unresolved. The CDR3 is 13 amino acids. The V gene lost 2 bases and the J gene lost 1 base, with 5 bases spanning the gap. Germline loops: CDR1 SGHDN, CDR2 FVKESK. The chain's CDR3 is CASSQRSQETQYF. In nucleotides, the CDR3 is TGTGCCAGCAGCCAACGGAGCCAAGAGACCCAGTACTTC.

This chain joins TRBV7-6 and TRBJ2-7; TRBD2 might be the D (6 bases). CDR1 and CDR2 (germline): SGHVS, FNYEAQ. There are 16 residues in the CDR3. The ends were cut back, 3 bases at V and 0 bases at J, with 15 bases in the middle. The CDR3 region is CASSLGTPGSSYEQYF. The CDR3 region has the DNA TGTGCCAGCAGCTTGGGGACTCCCGGTAGCTCCTACGAGCAGTACTTC.

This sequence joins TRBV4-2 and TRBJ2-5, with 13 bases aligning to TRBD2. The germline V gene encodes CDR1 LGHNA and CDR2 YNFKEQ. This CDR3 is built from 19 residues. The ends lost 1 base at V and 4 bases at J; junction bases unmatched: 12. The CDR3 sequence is CASSQVFSTSGGGRETQYF. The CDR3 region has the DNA TGTGCCAGCAGCCAAGTTTTTAGTACTAGCGGGGGGGGTCGAGAGACCCAGTACTTC.